This TCR beta chain was documented in a study of control samples from healthy donors and cancer patients. The protocol was immunoSEQ multiplex PCR, while the TCRdb copy is restricted to in-frame clones and leaves out a portion. The data show approximately 72,000 clones, about 88% seen once. The CDR3 has 15 amino acids. The V gene's germline CDR1 is LGHDT and CDR2 YNNKEL (reference sequence). The J segment lost 3 bases and the V segment lost 4 bases, leaving 5 bases of the junction unmatched. This clone was observed once. The chain carries TRBV3-1 (or the pseudogene TRBV3-2) and TRBJ2-7, with TRBD1 identical over 11 bases. The specimen was blood. This TCR was sampled from a man in his forties or fifties in good health. The chain's CDR3 is CASSPSGTGGYEQYF. CDR3 sequence (DNA): TGTGCCAGCAGCCCCTCCGGGACAGGGGGCTACGAGCAGTACTTC.